This TCR beta chain appears in the sequencing data of a study of T cell responses to AZD1222 COVID-19 vaccine. The CDR3 length is 15 residues. Trimming shortened V by 4 bases and J by 0 bases, and 10 bases separated the two germline ends. Germline CDR1 reads MRHNA; CDR2 reads SNTAGT. Libraries were prepared by immunoSEQ multiplex PCR; TCRdb keeps only in-frame clonotypes and omits some of them. The table includes some 110,000 clones, approximately 91% detected once. General observations from the study: Along spike, vaccine-associated CD4 TCRs were found throughout, with dominance at 160-218 and 743-854.

With respect to this clone: Its antigen is still unknown.

The V gene is TRBV6-4, the J gene TRBJ2-1; D perhaps matches TRBD2 (6 bases). The clonotype comes from an adult in good health. The material sequenced was peripheral blood, taken on day 0 of AZD1222 vaccination. CDR3 amino acids: CASSADGSSYNEQFF. DNA for the CDR3: TGTGCCAGCAGTGCGGACGGGAGCTCCTACAATGAGCAGTTCTTC.